Sequencing of this TCR beta chain was carried out in a study of blood T cell repertoires in COVID-19. Study in general: In each case, the material was cDNA or gDNA derived from T cells, B-cell-depleted T cells, or PBMCs.

Enrolled through a virtual design, the participants were between roughly 18 and 100 years of age and came from about two dozen US areas. Profiled with immunoSEQ multiplex PCR; TCRdb holds only in-frame clones, not every one. The sample yields about 220,000 clones, about 88% seen once. This clonotype was obtained from a woman in her 30s who had recovered from COVID-19. The sample comprised PBMCs or T cells enriched from blood (not recorded which).

The CDR3, as DNA: TGTGCCAGCAGCTATACAGAGGGCGCGGGCGGGGAGCTGTTTTTT. It is translated as CASSYTEGAGGELFF. This chain joins TRBV6-5 and TRBJ2-2; D is possibly TRBD2 (5 bases). The CDR3 sequence is 15 residues long. V lost 6 bases and J lost 7, with 18 bases in between. CDR1 is MNHEY, CDR2 SVGAGI, per germline.